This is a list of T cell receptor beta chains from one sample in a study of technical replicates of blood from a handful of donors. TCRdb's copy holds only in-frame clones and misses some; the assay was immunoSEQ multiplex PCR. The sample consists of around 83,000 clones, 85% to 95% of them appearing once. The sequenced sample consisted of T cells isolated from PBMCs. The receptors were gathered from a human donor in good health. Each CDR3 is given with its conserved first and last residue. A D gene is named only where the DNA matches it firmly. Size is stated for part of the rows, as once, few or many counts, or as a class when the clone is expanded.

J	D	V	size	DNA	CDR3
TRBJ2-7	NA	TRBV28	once	TGTGCCAGCAGTTTGGGCGCAAAGTACTACGAGCAGTACTTC	CASSLGAKYYEQYF
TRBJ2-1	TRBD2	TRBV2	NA	TGTGCCAGCAGCCCCGGGACTAGCGGGAGGAATGAGCAGTTCTTC	CASSPGTSGRNEQFF
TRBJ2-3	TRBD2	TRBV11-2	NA	TGTGCCAGCAGCTTAGCAAGTGGAGCGGGACCTGGGAATACGCAGTATTTT	CASSLASGAGPGNTQYF
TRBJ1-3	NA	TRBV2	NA	TGTGCCAGCGTCCCCGCCCGGGACACCATATATTTT	CASVPARDTIYF
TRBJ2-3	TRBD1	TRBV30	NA	TGTGCCTGGAGTGTGGGACAGGGCACAGATACGCAGTATTTT	CAWSVGQGTDTQYF
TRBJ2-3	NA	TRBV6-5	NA	TGTGCCAGCAGTACATCCGATACGCAGTATTTT	CASSTSDTQYF
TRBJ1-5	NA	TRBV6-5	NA	TGTGCCAGCAGTTACAGGGGCCCCCAGCCCCAGCATTTT	CASSYRGPQPQHF
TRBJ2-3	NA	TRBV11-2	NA	TGTGCCAGCAGCTTAGGAGCTACAGATACGCAGTATTTT	CASSLGATDTQYF
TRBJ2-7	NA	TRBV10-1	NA	TGCGCCAGCAGTGACCACGGACAGTACGAGCAGTACTTC	CASSDHGQYEQYF
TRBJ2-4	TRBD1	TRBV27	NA	TGTGCCAGCAGTGAACAGGGGGCCAAAAACATTCAGTACTTC	CASSEQGAKNIQYF
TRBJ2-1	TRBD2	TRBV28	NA	TGTGCCAGCATTATAGCGGGAGAAAGGAATAATGAGCAGTTCTTC	CASIIAGERNNEQFF
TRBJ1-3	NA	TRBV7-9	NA	TGTGCCAGTGGCCACTCTGGAAACACCATATATTTT	CASGHSGNTIYF
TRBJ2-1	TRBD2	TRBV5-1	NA	TGCGCCAGCAGAGGCGGCGGGGGGGCTTACAATGAGCAGTTCTTC	CASRGGGGAYNEQFF
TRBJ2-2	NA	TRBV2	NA	TGTGCCACCATACCAACCAGATCAGCGAACACCGGGGAGCTGTTTTTT	CATIPTRSANTGELFF
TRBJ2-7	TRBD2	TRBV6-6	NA	TGTGCCAGCAGAAGCCTAGCGGGCTCCTACGAGCAGTACTTC	CASRSLAGSYEQYF
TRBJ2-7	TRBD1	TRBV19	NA	TGTGCCAGTAGTCCGACCGACAGGGATTACGAGCAGTACTTC	CASSPTDRDYEQYF
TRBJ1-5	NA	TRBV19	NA	TGTGCCAGTAGTCCGAAAGTACTTAGGCCCCAGCATTTT	CASSPKVLRPQHF
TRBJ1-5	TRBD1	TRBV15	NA	TGTGCCACCAGCGGGACAGGGATAAGGAATCAGCCCCAGCATTTT	CATSGTGIRNQPQHF
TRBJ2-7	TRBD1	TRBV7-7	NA	TGTGCCAGCAGCCCTTACAGGGGACCGACCTACGAGCAGTACTTC	CASSPYRGPTYEQYF
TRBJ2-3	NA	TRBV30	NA	TGTGCCTGGTACTATGTACCAGATACGCAGTATTTT	CAWYYVPDTQYF
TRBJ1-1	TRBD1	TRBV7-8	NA	TGTGCCAGCAGCTTAGAACAGGGGGGCAAACTGGCCGCTTTCTTT	CASSLEQGGKLAAFF
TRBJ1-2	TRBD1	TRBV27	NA	TGTGCCAGCAGTTGGGCGGGACAGGGGGTTGCGGCTGGCTACACCTTC	CASSWAGQGVAAGYTF
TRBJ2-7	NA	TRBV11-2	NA	TGTGCCAGCAGCTTAGTAATCTACGAGCAGTACTTC	CASSLVIYEQYF
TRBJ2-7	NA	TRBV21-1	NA	TGTGCCAGCAGCAAAGCGTTCCGCGGGAGGGCCGACTACGAGCAGTACTTC	CASSKAFRGRADYEQYF
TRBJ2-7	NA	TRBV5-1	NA	TGCGCCAGCAGCTACCGGGACACGAACTACGAGCAGTACTTC	CASSYRDTNYEQYF
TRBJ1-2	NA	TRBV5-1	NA	TGCGCCAGCAGCCCGGACGGGGGGGGCTACACCTTC	CASSPDGGGYTF
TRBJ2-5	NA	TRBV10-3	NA	TGTGCCATCAGTGGGAAGACAGAAGAGACCCAGTACTTC	CAISGKTEETQYF
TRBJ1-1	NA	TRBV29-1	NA	TGCAGCGTTGAGCCCGGGTCGGGTTCTGAAGCTTTCTTT	CSVEPGSGSEAFF
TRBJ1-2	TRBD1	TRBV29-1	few	TGCAGCGTGGTGGGGACGGACAGGGCAGGCTACACCTTC	CSVVGTDRAGYTF
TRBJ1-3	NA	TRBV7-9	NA	TGTGCCAGCAGCATGCTCAGGGCGGCTGGAAACACCATATATTTT	CASSMLRAAGNTIYF
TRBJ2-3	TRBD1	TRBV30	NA	TGTGCCTGGCGTAGAAACCAAGAAAAGGACAGGGGCTCAAGCACAGATACGCAGTATTTT	CAWRRNQEKDRGSSTDTQYF
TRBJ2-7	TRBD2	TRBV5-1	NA	TGCGCCAGCAGCCCGCAACTAGCGGGGGGCTACGAGCAGTACTTC	CASSPQLAGGYEQYF
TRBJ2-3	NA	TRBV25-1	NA	TGTGCCAGCAGTGAATCACCCCAGTACGCAGGCACAGATACGCAGTATTTT	CASSESPQYAGTDTQYF
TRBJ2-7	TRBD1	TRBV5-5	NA	TGTGCCAGCAGCCCTACAGGGGCAGGTTTAAGCTCCTACGAGCAGTACTTC	CASSPTGAGLSSYEQYF
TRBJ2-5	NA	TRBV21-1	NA	TGTGCCAGCAGCCTCCGGAACGGAGGGATCAACCAAGAGACCCAGTACTTC	CASSLRNGGINQETQYF
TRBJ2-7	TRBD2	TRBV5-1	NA	TGCGCCAGCAGCAAGGGGACTAGCGGGGGGGCTGTCGAGCAGTACTTC	CASSKGTSGGAVEQYF
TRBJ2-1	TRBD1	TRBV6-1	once	TGTGCCAGCAGTGACTTGGGACAGGGCCTCAATGAGCAGTTCTTC	CASSDLGQGLNEQFF
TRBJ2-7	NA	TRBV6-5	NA	TGTGCCAGCAGTCAAGGAGGTAGACTGGCCTACGAGCAGTACTTC	CASSQGGRLAYEQYF
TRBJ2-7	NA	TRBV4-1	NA	TGCGCCAGCAGCCAAGGACAAAAATTACAGGGAACCTACGAGCAGTACTTC	CASSQGQKLQGTYEQYF
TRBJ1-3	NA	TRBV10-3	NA	TGTGCCATGGCAGAGGACTCTGGAAACACCATATATTTT	CAMAEDSGNTIYF
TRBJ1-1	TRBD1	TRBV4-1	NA	TGCGCCAGCAGCCAAGGACAGGGAGGCACTGAAGCTTTCTTT	CASSQGQGGTEAFF
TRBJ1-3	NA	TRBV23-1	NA	TGCGCCAGCAGTCACTCGATGGAGGTCTCTGGAAACACCATATATTTT	CASSHSMEVSGNTIYF
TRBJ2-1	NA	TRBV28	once	TGTGCCAGCAGTACTCCGGGATACAATGAGCAGTTCTTC	CASSTPGYNEQFF
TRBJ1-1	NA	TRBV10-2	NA	TGCGCCAGCGGCCGGGGAGAGGCTGAAGCTTTCTTT	CASGRGEAEAFF
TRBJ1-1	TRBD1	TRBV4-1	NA	TGCGCCAGCAGCCCTCTCGACCGGCAGGGGGGCATGAACACTGAAGCTTTCTTT	CASSPLDRQGGMNTEAFF
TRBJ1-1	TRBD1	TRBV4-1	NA	TGCGCCAGCAGCCAACACCAGGGGGCCACTGAAGCTTTCTTT	CASSQHQGATEAFF
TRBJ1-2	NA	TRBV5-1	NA	TGCGCCAGCAGCATCCAGCTGGGGGGGTATGGCTACACCTTC	CASSIQLGGYGYTF